The 15 T cell receptor beta chains presented below share a single source sample, sequenced in a study of T cell changes during pregnancy in multiple sclerosis. TCRdb's copy holds only in-frame clones and misses some; the assay was immunoSEQ multiplex PCR. This table has approximately 39,000 clones, over 90% appearing once. The sequencing used CD4+ T cells from peripheral blood mononuclear cells, collected in the second trimester of pregnancy. The receptors originated from a female donor with multiple sclerosis, enrolled in a pregnancy study.

The genes are TRBV11-3 and TRBJ2-2; 7 bases are shared with TRBD1. The germline gives CDR1 SGHNT, CDR2 YENEEA. Trimming took 4 bases from V and 4 from J; bases not matched to a gene: 9. The CDR3 length is 16 residues. The CDR3 nucleotides are TGTGCCAGCAGCTCTTCATGGGACAGCTTCACCGGGGAGCTGTTTTTT. Its translation: CASSSSWDSFTGELFF.

The chain uses TRBV10-2 and TRBJ2-3; 16 nucleotides agree with TRBD2. CDR3 size: 17 residues. V was clipped by 5 bases and J by 3 bases; unmatched bases: 5. Germline V gene sequence: CDR1 WSHSY, CDR2 SAAADI. CDR3 bases: TGCGCCAGCAGTCGACCGGGACTAGCGGGAGGGACAGATACGCAGTATTTT. This sequence encodes CASSRPGLAGGTDTQYF.

The chain couples TRBV7-8 to TRBJ2-7; 7 positions agree with TRBD1. The CDR3 spans 14 residues. CDR1 is SGHVS and CDR2 is FQNEAQ in the germline V gene. V lost 2 bases to trimming and J lost 1 base; unmatched junction nucleotides: 2. The chain's CDR3 is CASSLRTGSYEQYF. The CDR3 DNA reads as TGTGCCAGCAGCTTAAGGACAGGTTCCTACGAGCAGTACTTC.

CDR3 region: CASSILPRLAGGYQETQYF. As DNA, the CDR3 is TGTGCCAGTAGTATCCTCCCCCGACTAGCGGGGGGGTACCAAGAGACCCAGTACTTC. The V and J genes are TRBV19 and TRBJ2-5, with 14 bases identical to TRBD2. Trimming cost V 3 bases and J 0 bases; bases outside gene matches: 9. This CDR3 spans 19 amino acids. The germline V gene encodes CDR1 LNHDA and CDR2 SQIVND (reference sequence).

This chain joins TRBV28 and TRBJ2-3, with TRBD2 identical over 12 bases. Germline V CDR1 and CDR2: MDHEN, SYDVKM. Trimming removed 8 bases from V and 0 bases from J; junction bases left unmatched: 6. This CDR3 spans 16 amino acids. CDR3 in amino acids: CASPRLAGDSTDTQYF. Written as DNA, the CDR3 is TGTGCCAGCCCCAGACTAGCGGGAGACAGCACAGATACGCAGTATTTT.

This rearrangement joins TRBV5-1 to TRBJ2-5; D perhaps matches TRBD2 (5 bases). CDR1 is SGHRS, CDR2 YFSETQ, per germline. V was shortened by 4 bases and J by 5 bases, with 15 bases between the two germline ends. The CDR3 has 14 residues. CDR3 sequence: CASSPLRRWETQYF. The DNA of the CDR3 is TGCGCCAGCAGCCCCCTAAGGAGGTGGGAGACCCAGTACTTC.

The CDR3 spells CASSSTASGNTIYF. The CDR3 DNA follows: TGTGCCAGCAGTTCTACAGCCTCTGGAAACACCATATATTTT. The rearrangement joins TRBV6-6 to TRBJ1-3; no firm D call. This CDR3 is built from 14 residues. Germline lookup yields CDR1 MNHNY and CDR2 SVGAGI (reference sequence). V was trimmed by 4 bases and J by 0 bases, leaving 7 bases between them.

V is TRBV28 and J is TRBJ2-5; D unclear. The CDR3 totals 12 residues. CDR1 MDHEN and CDR2 SYDVKM come from the germline V gene. The V end lost 6 bases, the J end lost 5 bases, and 10 bases lay between the germline ends. CDR3 DNA: TGTGCCAGCAGGGGTTCTAGGGAGACCCAGTACTTC. It encodes CASRGSRETQYF. The variable domain in full, completed from reference TRBV28 and TRBJ2-5, reads DVKVTQSSRYLVKRTGEKVFLECVQDMDHENMFWYRQDPGLGLRLIYFSYDVKMKEKGDIPEGYSVSREKKERFSLILESASTNQTSMYLCASRGSRETQYFGPGTRLLVL.

The chain links TRBV5-1 to TRBJ2-1, with 13 bases lining up with TRBD2. Trimming removed 7 bases from V and 6 bases from J; junction bases left unmatched: 7. The germline CDR1 and CDR2 sequences are SGHRS and YFSETQ. This CDR3 is 15 amino acids long. The CDR3 loop reads CASGGLAGNFNEQFF. DNA of the CDR3: TGCGCCAGCGGGGGACTAGCGGGGAACTTCAATGAGCAGTTCTTC.

This rearrangement joins TRBV28 to TRBJ2-1; D gene unclear. Trimming stripped 3 bases from V and 5 bases from J, with 23 bases between. The CDR3 has 18 amino acids. The germline V gene encodes CDR1 MDHEN and CDR2 SYDVKM. The CDR3 loop reads CASSLPGVLAAVDNEQFF. The DNA for the CDR3 is TGTGCCAGCAGTTTGCCGGGTGTCCTCGCTGCGGTGGACAATGAGCAGTTCTTC.

The CDR3 protein is CASSVASTGGSNSQETQYF. The CDR3 DNA reads as TGTGCCAGCAGCGTAGCGTCAACGGGGGGGTCAAATTCCCAAGAGACCCAGTACTTC. The chain joins TRBV9 to TRBJ2-5; 8 positions match TRBD2. Germline assignment: CDR1 SGDLS and CDR2 YYNGEE. The length of the CDR3 is 19 residues. V was pared by 0 bases and J by 1 base, with 14 bases of the junction left unmatched.

The V call is TRBV28, the J call TRBJ2-7, with D hard to call. CDR3 length: 11 residues. With 2 bases removed from V and 5 bases from J, the gap between germline ends came to 4 bases. CDR1 is MDHEN, CDR2 SYDVKM, per germline. CDR3 in DNA: TGTGCCAGCAGTTTACTCCACGAGCAGTACTTC. Encoded protein: CASSLLHEQYF. The whole variable domain, remainder taken from reference TRBV28 and TRBJ2-7, is DVKVTQSSRYLVKRTGEKVFLECVQDMDHENMFWYRQDPGLGLRLIYFSYDVKMKEKGDIPEGYSVSREKKERFSLILESASTNQTSMYLCASSLLHEQYFGPGTRLTVT.

The rearrangement joins TRBV5-4 to TRBJ2-1; 11 bases are shared with TRBD2. Germline assignment: CDR1 SGHNT and CDR2 YYREEE (reference sequence). CDR3 size: 17 residues. The ends lost 5 bases at V and 7 bases at J; junction bases unmatched: 14. The CDR3 spells CASRSASLAGGLNEQFF. The CDR3 DNA sequence: TGTGCCAGCAGATCCGCCAGTCTAGCGGGGGGTCTGAATGAGCAGTTCTTC. Variable domain in full (rest from reference TRBV5-4 and TRBJ2-1): ETGVTQSPTHLIKTRGQQVTLRCSSQSGHNTVSWYQQALGQGPQFIFQYYREEENGRGNFPPRFSGLQFPNYSSELNVNALELDDSALYLCASRSASLAGGLNEQFFGPGTRLTVL.

The CDR3 loop reads CASSPATGRYNEQFF. The CDR3 DNA reads as TGTGCCAGCAGCCCAGCCACAGGCAGGTACAATGAGCAGTTCTTC. The chain employs TRBV7-3 and TRBJ2-1; tentatively, D is TRBD1 (5 bases). The germline V and J ends were trimmed by 5 bases and 4 bases, with 15 bases remaining between them. CDR3 length: 15 residues. Germline V gene lookup returns CDR1 SGHTA and CDR2 FQGTGA.

CDR3 sequence reads: CASSPLDRGGTEAFF. The CDR3 bases are TGTGCCAGCTCACCTCTCGACAGGGGGGGAACTGAAGCTTTCTTT. V is TRBV18 and J is TRBJ1-1; 9 positions agree with TRBD1. Germline CDR1 KGHSH, CDR2 LQKENI. This CDR3 is 15 amino acids long. V was clipped by 3 bases and J by 5 bases; unmatched bases: 7.